This is a list of T cell receptor beta chains from one sample in a study of OX40 agonist ivuxolimab in advanced cancers. Using immunoSEQ multiplex PCR, the repertoire was profiled, and TCRdb retains in-frame clones only, with some absent. The sample comprises roughly 40,000 clones, more than 85% of which are singletons, and around 20% rests with the top ten. Sequencing used CD4+ or CD8+ T cells sorted from blood, obtained in a trial of the OX40 agonist ivuxolimab. Every receptor here comes from an adult with an advanced solid tumor such as melanoma, head and neck, liver or kidney cancer. Each CDR3 is given with its conserved first and last residue. Fields, in order: J gene, D gene, V gene, clone size, CDR3 DNA, CDR3 protein. The D gene is left open where the match is weak. Expanded clones are given a class, and other clones once, few, many or no size at all.

j_gene: TRBJ2-7; d_gene: NA; v_gene: TRBV6-1; abundance: NA; CDR3nt: TGTGCCAGCAGTGATTTGTCATACGAGCAGTACTTC; CDR3aa: CASSDLSYEQYF
j_gene: TRBJ2-5; d_gene: NA; v_gene: TRBV30; abundance: few; CDR3nt: TGTGCCTGGAGTAAGAGGAGGGAAGCTAAAGAGACCCAGTACTTC; CDR3aa: CAWSKRREAKETQYF
j_gene: TRBJ1-5; d_gene: NA; v_gene: TRBV7-9; abundance: NA; CDR3nt: TGTGCCAGCCGGGACGGTAGCAATCAGCCCCAGCATTTT; CDR3aa: CASRDGSNQPQHF
j_gene: TRBJ2-2; d_gene: TRBD2; v_gene: TRBV18; abundance: NA; CDR3nt: TGTGCCAGCTCACCACCGGTCGGGGGGGTCACCGGGGAGCTGTTTTTT; CDR3aa: CASSPPVGGVTGELFF
j_gene: TRBJ2-2; d_gene: NA; v_gene: TRBV27; abundance: NA; CDR3nt: TGTGCCAGCAGTTTCCCCACCGGGGAGCTGTTTTTT; CDR3aa: CASSFPTGELFF
j_gene: TRBJ2-1; d_gene: TRBD2; v_gene: TRBV5-6; abundance: NA; CDR3nt: TGTGCCAGCAGCTACTCCGGGACTAGCGGGGGACCCTGGAATGAGCAGTTCTTC; CDR3aa: CASSYSGTSGGPWNEQFF
j_gene: TRBJ1-2; d_gene: TRBD1; v_gene: TRBV15; abundance: once; CDR3nt: TGTGCCACCAGCAGAGAACGGGACAGGGCATTTGACTATGGCTACACCTTC; CDR3aa: CATSRERDRAFDYGYTF
j_gene: TRBJ1-1; d_gene: NA; v_gene: TRBV7-9; abundance: once; CDR3nt: TGTGCCAGCAGCCACCGCCCAGGGGAGGGCAACACTGAAGCTTTCTTT; CDR3aa: CASSHRPGEGNTEAFF
j_gene: TRBJ1-1; d_gene: NA; v_gene: TRBV4-1; abundance: NA; CDR3nt: TGCGCCAGCAGCCAAAAACCGGGACCCATGAACACTGAAGCTTTCTTT; CDR3aa: CASSQKPGPMNTEAFF
j_gene: TRBJ2-7; d_gene: NA; v_gene: TRBV7-6; abundance: NA; CDR3nt: TGTGCCAGCAGCTTAGGGGCAGACTACGAGCAGTACTTC; CDR3aa: CASSLGADYEQYF
j_gene: TRBJ2-7; d_gene: NA; v_gene: TRBV4-2; abundance: NA; CDR3nt: TGTGCCAGCAGCCAAGAGGAGACTAGCTCCTACGAGCAGTACTTC; CDR3aa: CASSQEETSSYEQYF
j_gene: TRBJ1-1; d_gene: TRBD1; v_gene: TRBV18; abundance: NA; CDR3nt: TGTGCCAGCTCACCCGCCGGGACAGCGCTGAACACTGAAGCTTTCTTT; CDR3aa: CASSPAGTALNTEAFF
j_gene: TRBJ2-7; d_gene: TRBD2; v_gene: TRBV19; abundance: NA; CDR3nt: TGTGCCAGTAGTCCATCTAGCGGGGGGGATTCAGCCTACGAGCAGTACTTC; CDR3aa: CASSPSSGGDSAYEQYF
j_gene: TRBJ2-3; d_gene: TRBD2; v_gene: TRBV9; abundance: NA; CDR3nt: TGTGCCAGCAGCATGGGACTAGATTCAGATACGCAGTATTTT; CDR3aa: CASSMGLDSDTQYF
j_gene: TRBJ2-3; d_gene: TRBD1; v_gene: TRBV5-1; abundance: NA; CDR3nt: TGCGCCAGCAGCTTGGGACAGGGGGCGGGAGATACGCAGTATTTT; CDR3aa: CASSLGQGAGDTQYF
j_gene: TRBJ2-7; d_gene: NA; v_gene: TRBV27; abundance: NA; CDR3nt: TGTGCCAGCAGTTTAAATCCGGGGGAGCAGTACTTC; CDR3aa: CASSLNPGEQYF
j_gene: TRBJ1-3; d_gene: NA; v_gene: TRBV21-1; abundance: NA; CDR3nt: TGTGCCAGCAGCAAACTACTGGGACAGGCGGCTTTCTCCGGAAACACCATATATTTT; CDR3aa: CASSKLLGQAAFSGNTIYF
j_gene: TRBJ2-1; d_gene: NA; v_gene: TRBV19; abundance: NA; CDR3nt: TGTGCCAGTAAGTTGGGGGTAGGTGAGCAGTTCTTC; CDR3aa: CASKLGVGEQFF
j_gene: TRBJ1-3; d_gene: NA; v_gene: TRBV25-1; abundance: NA; CDR3nt: TGTGCCAGCAAGGGTGGCTCTGGAAACACCATATATTTT; CDR3aa: CASKGGSGNTIYF
j_gene: TRBJ2-7; d_gene: NA; v_gene: TRBV13; abundance: NA; CDR3nt: TGTGCCAGCAGCTTAATGACAGGTAGGATCGAGCAGTACTTC; CDR3aa: CASSLMTGRIEQYF
j_gene: TRBJ2-1; d_gene: TRBD1; v_gene: TRBV4-1; abundance: once; CDR3nt: TGCGCCAGCAGCTCATCAGGGGGCGCACTGGATGAGCAGTTCTTC; CDR3aa: CASSSSGGALDEQFF
j_gene: TRBJ2-1; d_gene: NA; v_gene: TRBV11-3; abundance: once; CDR3nt: TGTGCCAGCAGCCCCGACCCTCCTCCGAATGAGCAGTTCTTC; CDR3aa: CASSPDPPPNEQFF
j_gene: TRBJ1-1; d_gene: NA; v_gene: TRBV5-6; abundance: NA; CDR3nt: TGTGCCAGCAGCGTGGTTCGTAAAACTGAAGCTTTCTTT; CDR3aa: CASSVVRKTEAFF
j_gene: TRBJ1-5; d_gene: NA; v_gene: TRBV4-3; abundance: few; CDR3nt: TGCGCCAGCAGCCAAGCGTACAGGGCCCATCAGCCCCAGCATTTT; CDR3aa: CASSQAYRAHQPQHF
j_gene: TRBJ1-1; d_gene: NA; v_gene: TRBV5-8; abundance: NA; CDR3nt: TGTGCCAGCAGCTTGGAGGGGGCTGAAGCTTTCTTT; CDR3aa: CASSLEGAEAFF
j_gene: TRBJ2-1; d_gene: TRBD1; v_gene: TRBV7-8; abundance: NA; CDR3nt: TGTGCCAGCAGCCGGACAGGGGCCAGCTCCTACAATGAGCAGTTCTTC; CDR3aa: CASSRTGASSYNEQFF
j_gene: TRBJ2-1; d_gene: NA; v_gene: TRBV19; abundance: NA; CDR3nt: TGTGCCAGTAGTATAAACCCCGCGAAGGGGGACCATGAGCAGTTCTTC; CDR3aa: CASSINPAKGDHEQFF
j_gene: TRBJ1-2; d_gene: NA; v_gene: TRBV6-6; abundance: NA; CDR3nt: TGTGCCAGCATTTCGGCAGATGGCTACACCTTC; CDR3aa: CASISADGYTF
j_gene: TRBJ1-2; d_gene: NA; v_gene: TRBV30; abundance: NA; CDR3nt: TGTGCCTGGGCCCCGGGGGGCAACTATGGCTACACCTTC; CDR3aa: CAWAPGGNYGYTF
j_gene: TRBJ2-5; d_gene: TRBD2; v_gene: TRBV7-2; abundance: NA; CDR3nt: TGTGCCAGCAGCTTATGGGCCGGGTTAGCGGGGGAAGAGACCCAGTACTTC; CDR3aa: CASSLWAGLAGEETQYF